Listed below are T cell receptor beta chains from one sample, sequenced in a study of shared clonotypes between healthy human individuals. The method was immunoSEQ multiplex PCR; TCRdb's version includes in-frame clones alone and lacks a portion of them. The table lists fewer than 2.5 million clones, approximately 94% of them singletons, with 0.36% in the top ten. Sequencing was performed on naive CD4+ T cells from PBMCs. The origin of the receptors is a man younger than 30 in good health. Some clones in this sample may be carry-over from other donors' samples. The CDR3 runs from the conserved cysteine through the conserved F or W. Fields, in order: J gene, D gene, clone size, V gene, CDR3 DNA, CDR3 protein. A D gene is named only where the DNA matches it firmly. Rows give clone size only sometimes, using once, few, many, or a class for an expanded clone.

>TRBJ2-5|.|.|TRBV20-1
TGCACCTCGGGGACCCAGTACTTC
CTSGTQYF
>TRBJ2-3|.|.|TRBV20-1
TGCAGTGCTAGAGGGCACGTCGGGCAGTATTTT
CSARGHVGQYF
>TRBJ2-5|.|.|TRBV4-2
TGTGCCAGCAGCCCAATGATAGCGGCTCAAGAGACCCAGTACTTC
CASSPMIAAQETQYF
>TRBJ1-2|.|.|TRBV28
TGTGCCAGCACCCCCGCTTCAGCCCTTGGCTACACCTTC
CASTPASALGYTF
>TRBJ2-1|TRBD2|.|TRBV28
TGTGCCAGCAGTAGGACTAGCGGGAGTTACAATGAGCAGTTCTTC
CASSRTSGSYNEQFF
>TRBJ1-2|.|.|TRBV19
TGTGCCAGTAGTATAGGGTGGACGGGACCCTATGGCTACACCTTC
CASSIGWTGPYGYTF
>TRBJ1-1|TRBD1|.|TRBV5-4
TGTGCCAGCACCGCGGACAGGGAGAACACTGAAGCTTTCTTT
CASTADRENTEAFF
>TRBJ1-2|TRBD1|.|TRBV10-3
TGTGCCATCAGTGATGGGACAGGGAGCTATGGCTACACCTTC
CAISDGTGSYGYTF
>TRBJ2-3|.|.|TRBV28
TGTGCCAGCAGTTCCGGGGGCCGGCAGGGCAGAGATACGCAGTATTTT
CASSSGGRQGRDTQYF
>TRBJ1-5|.|.|TRBV28
TGTGCCAGCAGTTTACCAGGGCCACGCAATCAGCCCCAGCATTTT
CASSLPGPRNQPQHF
>TRBJ2-1|TRBD2|.|TRBV5-6
TGTGCCAGCAGCTTGGTCCTTAGCGGGGGCTACAATGAGCAGTTCTTC
CASSLVLSGGYNEQFF
>TRBJ2-7|.|.|TRBV2
TGTGCCAGCAGTGCTTGGCTTTCCTACGAGCAGTACTTC
CASSAWLSYEQYF
>TRBJ2-1|.|.|TRBV27
TGTGCCAGCAGCCCTTCTGGGCGGGACTCCTACAATGAGCAGTTCTTC
CASSPSGRDSYNEQFF
>TRBJ2-7|TRBD2|.|TRBV10-3
TGTGCCATCAGTGATACCGGGACTAGCGTCTACGAGCAGTACTTC
CAISDTGTSVYEQYF
>TRBJ2-7|.|.|TRBV6-4
TGTGCCAGCAGTAACGGACCAAACTACGAGCAGTACTTC
CASSNGPNYEQYF
>TRBJ1-2|.|few|TRBV28
TGTGCCAGCAGAGGATGGACAGAGCCAACCTATGGCTACACCTTC
CASRGWTEPTYGYTF
>TRBJ1-1|TRBD1|.|TRBV18
TGTGCCAGCTCAGCCCAGGGGGCAGGGGGGAACACTGAAGCTTTCTTT
CASSAQGAGGNTEAFF
>TRBJ2-7|.|.|TRBV30
TGTGCCTGGAGTGTAGGGCAGGGCTACGAGCAGTACTTC
CAWSVGQGYEQYF
>TRBJ2-7|.|.|TRBV18
TGTGCCAGCTCACCCAGGGTTACACGGGACGAGCAGTACTTC
CASSPRVTRDEQYF
>TRBJ2-1|.|.|TRBV4-1
TGCGCCAGCAGCCATAACCTTCAGACAGGTTACAATGAGCAGTTCTTC
CASSHNLQTGYNEQFF
>TRBJ2-1|TRBD2|.|TRBV7-3
TGTGCCAGCAGCCCTAGCGGGAGAGGGGGTGAGCAGTTCTTC
CASSPSGRGGEQFF
>TRBJ2-5|.|.|TRBV5-1
TGCGCCAGCAGCTTGGACGTCAGGGCAGAGACCCAGTACTTC
CASSLDVRAETQYF
>TRBJ2-2|.|.|TRBV5-1
TGCGCCAGCAGCCACGTGGAACCCGGGGAGCTGTTTTTT
CASSHVEPGELFF
>TRBJ2-7|TRBD1|.|TRBV28
TGTGCCAGCAGTTTCCTGACCGGGACAGGTATACACGAGCAGTACTTC
CASSFLTGTGIHEQYF
>TRBJ1-1|.|.|TRBV10-3
TGTGCCATCAGAAGGACAGTTTCGAACACTGAAGCTTTCTTT
CAIRRTVSNTEAFF
>TRBJ2-7|.|once|TRBV30
TGTGCCTGGAGTAGGCGGTCCTGGGAGCAGTACTTC
CAWSRRSWEQYF
>TRBJ2-7|TRBD1|once|TRBV30
TGTGCCTGGAGTGGGGACAGGGCCAGCTCCTACGAGCAGTACTTC
CAWSGDRASSYEQYF
>TRBJ1-2|.|.|TRBV27
TGTGCCAGCAGTTTAAGGACGGCGCCGAGTTCTAGGGCTGGCTACACCTTC
CASSLRTAPSSRAGYTF
>TRBJ2-1|.|.|TRBV10-3
TGTGCCATCAGTGAGTCCTGGTTAGTATCCAATGAGCAGTTCTTC
CAISESWLVSNEQFF
>TRBJ1-4|.|.|TRBV12-5
TGTGCTAGATCGCCGGGACTTAATAATGAAAAACTGTTTTTT
CARSPGLNNEKLFF
>TRBJ2-3|.|.|TRBV29-1
TGCAGCGGAAAGGGGGTAGCGGAGGGCACAGATACGCAGTATTTT
CSGKGVAEGTDTQYF
>TRBJ1-2|.|.|TRBV7-2
TGTGCCAGCAGCTTAGCGTCGCGCGGCTACACCTTC
CASSLASRGYTF
>TRBJ1-3|.|.|TRBV2
TGTGCCAGCAGTGTAAACGGGATTGGAAACACCATATATTTT
CASSVNGIGNTIYF
>TRBJ1-4|.|.|TRBV6-6
TGTGCCAGCAGAAACATGGAGGCTAATGAAAAACTGTTTTTT
CASRNMEANEKLFF
>TRBJ2-7|TRBD2|.|TRBV7-3
TGTGCCAGCAGCCCCCCCTCAGTAATAGCGGGAACCCACGAGCAGTACTTC
CASSPPSVIAGTHEQYF
>TRBJ2-7|TRBD1|.|TRBV6-6
TGTGCCAGCCGCACCGGGACAGGAGGAAGGCGCTACGAGCAGTACTTC
CASRTGTGGRRYEQYF
>TRBJ2-7|.|.|TRBV27
TGTGCCAGCAGTCCCACCTCCCCGGGCTCGGCCCGCTCCGAGCAGTACTTC
CASSPTSPGSARSEQYF
>TRBJ2-1|.|.|TRBV5-1
TGCGCCAGCAGCCACCGGGCCCGCCCTGAGCAGTTCTTC
CASSHRARPEQFF
>TRBJ1-6|TRBD1|.|TRBV6-5
TGTGCCATCCGGGACAGGGCTAATTCACCCCTCCACTTT
CAIRDRANSPLHF
>TRBJ1-1|.|.|TRBV7-2
TGTGCCAGCAGCTTAGTCAGGGCCTCAGGGTACACTGAAGCTTTCTTT
CASSLVRASGYTEAFF
>TRBJ2-2|.|.|TRBV19
TGTGCCAGTAGAACCGTCGGGGGCAGGACCGGGGAGCTGTTTTTT
CASRTVGGRTGELFF
>TRBJ2-7|.|.|TRBV7-6
TGTGCCAGCAGCTTAGTCGGAGGGGGTAATCCCTACGAGCAGTACTTC
CASSLVGGGNPYEQYF
>TRBJ1-1|.|.|TRBV20-1
TGCAGTATACAGGGTGATACTGAAGCTTTCTTT
CSIQGDTEAFF
>TRBJ1-1|.|.|TRBV27
TGTGCCAGCAGTTTAGACTTGTACACCACTGAAGCTTTCTTT
CASSLDLYTTEAFF
>TRBJ2-6|.|.|TRBV4-1
TGCGCCAGCAGCTTATCTGGGGCCAACGTCCTGACTTTC
CASSLSGANVLTF
>TRBJ1-1|.|.|TRBV2
TGTGCCAGCAGTCAGACCCAGGGTTCCACTGAAGCTTTCTTT
CASSQTQGSTEAFF
>TRBJ1-1|.|.|TRBV29-1
TGCAGCGTTCAGGGTTCCAACATGAACACTGAAGCTTTCTTT
CSVQGSNMNTEAFF
>TRBJ1-2|.|.|TRBV28
TGTGCCAGCAGTTTGTTACAGGAATATGGCTACACCTTC
CASSLLQEYGYTF
>TRBJ1-1|.|.|TRBV7-9
TGTGCCAGCAGCTTAGGGACGCACACTGAAGCTTTCTTT
CASSLGTHTEAFF
>TRBJ1-2|.|.|TRBV28
TGTGCCAGCAGTTTAAACCGCTATGGCTACACCTTC
CASSLNRYGYTF
>TRBJ2-2|TRBD1|.|TRBV7-8
TGTGCCAGCAGCCTGGACAGGACGAACACCGGGGAGCTGTTTTTT
CASSLDRTNTGELFF
>TRBJ2-5|TRBD2|.|TRBV28
TGTGCCAGCATGCGGGGTGCGGGAGGGGAGACCCAGTACTTC
CASMRGAGGETQYF
>TRBJ1-5|.|.|TRBV27
TGTGCCAGCAGTCTTACACGGACGGGGCAGCCCCAGCATTTT
CASSLTRTGQPQHF
>TRBJ2-5|.|.|TRBV6-6
TGTGCCAGCAGTCTCCCCGGGACGAACCAAGAGACCCAGTACTTC
CASSLPGTNQETQYF
>TRBJ1-2|TRBD1|.|TRBV28
TGTGCCAGCAGAACTGGACAGGGCAACTATGGCTACACCTTC
CASRTGQGNYGYTF
>TRBJ1-1|.|.|TRBV14
TGTGCCAGCAGCCAAAATCAGGGCACTGAAGCTTTCTTT
CASSQNQGTEAFF
>TRBJ1-2|.|.|TRBV6-6
TGTGCCAGCAGTTACTCGACCCGGGATGGCTACACCTTC
CASSYSTRDGYTF
>TRBJ2-5|.|.|TRBV5-1
TGCGCCAGCAGCTTGGCTGGAGAGACCCAGTACTTC
CASSLAGETQYF
>TRBJ1-2|.|.|TRBV25-1
TGTGCCAGCAGTGAATCTGGGGACCCTCGGGGCTACACCTTC
CASSESGDPRGYTF